The next 11 T cell receptor beta chains were all read from a single sample in a study of T cell repertoires and HLA-DP antigens. The data were produced by immunoSEQ multiplex PCR, yet TCRdb's version contains in-frame clones alone and is incomplete. In the table there are approximately 100,000 clones, 86% of which are singletons. Antigens for these TCRs are unknown. Sequences were obtained from CD4+ T cells from PBMCs. All receptors derive from a man aged 45-65 years in good health and CMV-seronegative.

The CDR3 bases are TGTGCCAGCAGCTTGGAACGGGCCGGGGAGCTGTTTTTT. The encoded protein is CASSLERAGELFF. The chain links TRBV5-4 to TRBJ2-2; no definite D call. Germline V gene lookup returns CDR1 SGHNT and CDR2 YYREEE (reference sequence). The CDR3 runs to 13 residues. V dropped 0 bases and J dropped 6 bases, with 6 bases sitting between them.

The chain links TRBV11-3 to TRBJ2-1; no clear D gene. Trimming took 1 base from V and 5 from J, leaving 9 bases between them. The germline V gene encodes CDR1 SGHNT and CDR2 YENEEA. The CDR3 has 14 residues. In nucleotides, the CDR3 is TGTGCCAGCAGCTTAGGTGGCAGCCACAATGAGCAGTTCTTC. The encoded protein is CASSLGGSHNEQFF.

This rearrangement joins TRBV28 to TRBJ2-6, with 8 bases fitting TRBD2. V lost 5 bases to trimming and J lost 12 bases; unmatched junction nucleotides: 9. CDR1 MDHEN and CDR2 SYDVKM come from the germline V gene. There are 14 residues in the CDR3. The CDR3 DNA reads TGTGCCAGCAGTCCCGCATTGGCGGGAGGCGTCCTGACTTTC. Its translation is CASSPALAGGVLTF.

This chain uses TRBV27 with TRBJ1-5; D call uncertain. The germline gives CDR1 MNHEY, CDR2 SMNVEV (reference sequence). This CDR3 comprises 14 residues. The V end was cut by 1 base, the J end by 6 bases, with 10 bases between. CDR3 DNA: TGTGCCAGCAGTTTATACGGGAGTGCTCAGCCCCAGCATTTT. It codes for CASSLYGSAQPQHF.

In its sample, this clone was seen a few times. The chain employs TRBV7-9 and TRBJ2-2; maybe TRBD2 (6 bases). Trimming shortened V by 1 base and J by 3 bases, and 12 bases separated the two germline ends. The CDR3 length is 16 residues. Germline V gene data show CDR1 as SEHNR and CDR2 as FQNEAQ (reference sequence). CDR3 nucleotides: TGTGCCAGCAGCTTAGGGAGCGGGTTCTACACCGGGGAGCTGTTTTTT. It specifies CASSLGSGFYTGELFF.

This chain connects TRBV18 to TRBJ1-1; D is uncertain. Germline CDR1 reads KGHSH; CDR2 reads LQKENI. CDR3 size: 13 residues. Trimming took 7 bases from V and 11 from J, leaving 20 bases between them. The CDR3 DNA follows: TGTGCCAGCTTAAATACCAGTCGCCCGCGGGCTTTCTTT. It is translated as CASLNTSRPRAFF.

V is TRBV7-3 and J is TRBJ2-2, with TRBD2 as a possible D gene (6 bases). Per germline, CDR1 SGHTA and CDR2 FQGTGA. V lost 2 bases and J 2 bases, leaving 9 bases between the germline ends. The CDR3 has 15 residues. The CDR3 nucleotides are TGTGCCAGCAGCTTAGGGGGGTCTAACACCGGGGAGCTGTTTTTT. It specifies CASSLGGSNTGELFF.

The V gene is TRBV4-2, the J gene TRBJ2-5; D not resolved. Looked up from germline, CDR1 is LGHNA and CDR2 is YNFKEQ. Trimming left V 5 bases short and J 2 bases short, with 15 bases between. The CDR3 is made up of 15 amino acids. The CDR3 here is CASSLKPSAQETQYF. The CDR3 bases are TGTGCCAGCAGCTTGAAGCCCAGCGCACAAGAGACCCAGTACTTC.

The chain joins TRBV2 to TRBJ2-3; D is uncertain. V was trimmed by 7 bases and J by 1 base, leaving 9 bases between them. The CDR3 spans 13 residues. The germline V gene has CDR1 SNHLY and CDR2 FYNNEI. Here the CDR3 reads CASNGQRTDTQYF. The CDR3, as DNA: TGTGCCAGCAATGGCCAGCGCACAGATACGCAGTATTTT.

The chain employs TRBV10-2 and TRBJ2-1; 8 bases align to TRBD1. This CDR3 is 12 amino acids long. After removal of 6 bases from V and 10 bases from J, the junction contained 5 bases not matched to a gene. The V gene's germline CDR1 is WSHSY and CDR2 SAAADI. The CDR3 region is CASRAGGNEQFF. CDR3 nucleotides: TGCGCCAGCAGGGCAGGGGGCAACGAGCAGTTCTTC.

V and J are TRBV1 and TRBJ2-7; the DNA was not used to check the table's D call, TRBD2. TRBV1 corresponds to a pseudogene. The length of the CDR3 is 14 residues. This chain's CDR3 is CTSSQPGSAYEQYF. In DNA form, the CDR3 reads TGCACCAGCAGCCAGCCCGGGAGCGCCTACGAGCAGTACTTC.